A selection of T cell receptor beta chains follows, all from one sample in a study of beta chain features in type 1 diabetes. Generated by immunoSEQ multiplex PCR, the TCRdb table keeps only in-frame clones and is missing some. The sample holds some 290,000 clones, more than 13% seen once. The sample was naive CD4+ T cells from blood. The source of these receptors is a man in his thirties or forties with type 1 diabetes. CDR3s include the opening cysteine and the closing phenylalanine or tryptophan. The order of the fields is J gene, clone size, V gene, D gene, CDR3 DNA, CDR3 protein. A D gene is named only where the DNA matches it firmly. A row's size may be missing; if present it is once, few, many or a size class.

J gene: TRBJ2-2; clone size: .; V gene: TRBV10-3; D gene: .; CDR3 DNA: TGTGCCGCTCACAGGGCTAGAGACACCGGGGAGCTGTTTTTT; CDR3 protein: CAAHRARDTGELFF
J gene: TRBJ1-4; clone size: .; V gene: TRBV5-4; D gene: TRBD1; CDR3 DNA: TGTGCCAGCAGCCTCAGACAGGGGGTGGCTAATGAAAAACTGTTTTTT; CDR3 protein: CASSLRQGVANEKLFF
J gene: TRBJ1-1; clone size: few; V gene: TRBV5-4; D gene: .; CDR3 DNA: TGTGCCAGCAGCCAACTGCCGACAGGCGTGAACACTGAAGCTTTCTTT; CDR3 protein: CASSQLPTGVNTEAFF
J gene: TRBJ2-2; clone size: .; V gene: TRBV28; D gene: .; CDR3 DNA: TGTGCCAGCAGCCCCGGTCCGCCAGGGGAGCTGTTTTTT; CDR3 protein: CASSPGPPGELFF
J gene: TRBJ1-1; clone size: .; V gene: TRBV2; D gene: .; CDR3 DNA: TGTGCCAGCACCGAGGAAGTGAACACTGAAGCTTTCTTT; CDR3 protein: CASTEEVNTEAFF
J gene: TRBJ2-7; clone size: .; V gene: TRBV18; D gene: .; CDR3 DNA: TGTGCCAGCTCACCAAACGGAGGGGGCGACGAGCAGTACTTC; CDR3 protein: CASSPNGGGDEQYF
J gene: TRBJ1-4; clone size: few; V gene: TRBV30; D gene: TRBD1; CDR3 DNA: TGTGCCTGGAGTGCGACAGGGGTCACGAATGAAAAACTGTTTTTT; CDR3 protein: CAWSATGVTNEKLFF
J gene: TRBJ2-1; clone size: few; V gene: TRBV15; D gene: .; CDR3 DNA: TGTGCCACCAGCAGTCCGTCCCTGAGCTCCTACAATGAGCAGTTCTTC; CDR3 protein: CATSSPSLSSYNEQFF
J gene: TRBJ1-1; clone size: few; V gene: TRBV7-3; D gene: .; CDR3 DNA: TGTGCCAGCAGCATACAGGGCGGGAACACTGAAGCTTTCTTT; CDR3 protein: CASSIQGGNTEAFF
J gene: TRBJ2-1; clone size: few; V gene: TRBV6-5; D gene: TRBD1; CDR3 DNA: TGTGCCAGCAGTTCCGGACAGGGGACGTCCTACAATGAGCAGTTCTTC; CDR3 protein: CASSSGQGTSYNEQFF
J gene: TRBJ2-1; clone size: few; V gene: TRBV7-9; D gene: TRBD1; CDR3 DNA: TGTGCCAGCAGCTCCCGCCGGGGGGACAGGGGGGTTTACAATGAGCAGTTCTTC; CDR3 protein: CASSSRRGDRGVYNEQFF